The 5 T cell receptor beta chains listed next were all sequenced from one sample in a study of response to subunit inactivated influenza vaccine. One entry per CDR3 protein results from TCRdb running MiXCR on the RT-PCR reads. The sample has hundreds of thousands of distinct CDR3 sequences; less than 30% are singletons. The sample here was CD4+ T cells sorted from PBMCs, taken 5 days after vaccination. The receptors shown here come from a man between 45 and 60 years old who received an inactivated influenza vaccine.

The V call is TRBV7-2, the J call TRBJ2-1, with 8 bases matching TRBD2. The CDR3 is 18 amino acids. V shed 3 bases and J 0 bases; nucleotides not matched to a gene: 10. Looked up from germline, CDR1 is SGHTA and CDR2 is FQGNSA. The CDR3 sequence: CASSFTAQAGGSYNEQFF. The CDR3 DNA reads TGTGCCAGCAGCTTTACCGCTCAGGCGGGAGGCTCCTACAATGAGCAGTTCTTC.

CDR3 protein: CAIQGSGELFF. The CDR3 bases are TGTGCCATCCAGGGATCCGGGGAGCTGTTTTTT. V is TRBV28 and J is TRBJ2-2; D possibly corresponds to TRBD1 (5 bases). Trimming cost V 10 bases and J 6 bases, with 9 bases left between them. This CDR3 has 11 amino acids. Per the germline V gene, CDR1 is MDHEN and CDR2 is SYDVKM.

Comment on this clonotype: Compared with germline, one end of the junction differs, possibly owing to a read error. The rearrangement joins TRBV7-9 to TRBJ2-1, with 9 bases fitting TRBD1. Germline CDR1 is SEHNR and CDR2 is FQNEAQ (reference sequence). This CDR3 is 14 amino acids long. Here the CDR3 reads CASSLEQGANDQFF. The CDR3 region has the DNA TGTGCCAGCAGCTTAGAACAGGGGGCTAATGACCAGTTCTTC.

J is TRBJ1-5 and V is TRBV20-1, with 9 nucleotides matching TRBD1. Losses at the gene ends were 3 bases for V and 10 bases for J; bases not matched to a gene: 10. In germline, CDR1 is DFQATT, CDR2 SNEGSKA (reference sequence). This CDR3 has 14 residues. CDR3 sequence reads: CSASGTGSQGPQHF. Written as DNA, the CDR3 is TGCAGTGCTAGTGGGACAGGGTCGCAGGGTCCCCAGCATTTT.

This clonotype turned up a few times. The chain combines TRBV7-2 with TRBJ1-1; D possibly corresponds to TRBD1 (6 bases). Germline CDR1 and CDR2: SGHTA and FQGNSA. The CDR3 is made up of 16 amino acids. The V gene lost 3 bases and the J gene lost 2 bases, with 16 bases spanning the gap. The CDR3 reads CASSFPGGGGNTEAFF. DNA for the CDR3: TGTGCCAGCAGCTTCCCTGGGGGGGGCGGAAACACTGAAGCTTTCTTT.